Described below is a single T cell receptor beta chain sequence and its context. The data are from a study of blood T cell repertoires in COVID-19. Study summary: The study drew acute and convalescent COVID-19 samples from the United States, Italy and Spain. PBMCs, B-cell-depleted T cells, or T cells provided the cDNA or gDNA that made up the material.

Germline-derived CDR1 and CDR2 are MNHEY and SMNVEV (reference sequence). The CDR3 is 13 amino acids. Deletions cut 5 bases from V and 9 bases from J, with 16 bases between. This table comes from immunoSEQ multiplex PCR, and its TCRdb copy is limited to in-frame clones, with some not included. Counted here are about 220,000 clones, roughly four fifths occurring once; the ten biggest clones make up less than 2.5%. This chain uses TRBV27 with TRBJ1-1; tentative D call: TRBD1 (5 bases). Sequencing was done on a sample of peripheral blood. The sequence derives from a woman aged 60-75 years with acute or convalescent COVID-19. DNA for the CDR3: TGTGCCAGCAGTCACGGGGGTGGGCAGAAAGCTTTCTTT. Its translation is CASSHGGGQKAFF.